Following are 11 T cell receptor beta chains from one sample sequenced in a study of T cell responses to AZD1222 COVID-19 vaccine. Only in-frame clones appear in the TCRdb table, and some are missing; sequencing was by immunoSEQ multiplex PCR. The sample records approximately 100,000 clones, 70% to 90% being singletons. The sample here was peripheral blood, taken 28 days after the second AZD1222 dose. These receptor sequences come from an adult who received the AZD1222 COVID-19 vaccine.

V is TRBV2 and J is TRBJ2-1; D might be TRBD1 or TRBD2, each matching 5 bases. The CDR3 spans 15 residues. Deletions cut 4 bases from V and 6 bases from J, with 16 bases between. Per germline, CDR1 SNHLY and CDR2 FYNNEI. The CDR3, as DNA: TGTGCCAGCAGTGCCTCCCACTTTGGGGGCAATGAGCAGTTCTTC. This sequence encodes CASSASHFGGNEQFF.

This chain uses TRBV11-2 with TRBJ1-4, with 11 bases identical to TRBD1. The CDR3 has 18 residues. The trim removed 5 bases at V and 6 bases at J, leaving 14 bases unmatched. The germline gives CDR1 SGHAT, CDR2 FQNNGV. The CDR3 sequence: CASSAHLRTGGRDEKLFF. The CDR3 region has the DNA TGTGCCAGCAGCGCCCACCTTAGGACAGGGGGCAGAGATGAAAAACTGTTTTTT. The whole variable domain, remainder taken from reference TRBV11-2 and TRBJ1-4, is EAGVAQSPRYKIIEKRQSVAFWCNPISGHATLYWYQQILGQGPKLLIQFQNNGVVDDSQLPKDRFSAERLKGVDSTLKIQPAKLEDSAVYLCASSAHLRTGGRDEKLFFGSGTQLSVL.

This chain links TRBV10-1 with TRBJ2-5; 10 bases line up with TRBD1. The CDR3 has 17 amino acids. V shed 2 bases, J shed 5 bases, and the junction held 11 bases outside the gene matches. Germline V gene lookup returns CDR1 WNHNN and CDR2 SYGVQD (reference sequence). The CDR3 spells CASSEPGQGKFGETQYF. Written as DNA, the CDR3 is TGCGCCAGCAGTGAGCCGGGACAGGGGAAGTTCGGCGAGACCCAGTACTTC.

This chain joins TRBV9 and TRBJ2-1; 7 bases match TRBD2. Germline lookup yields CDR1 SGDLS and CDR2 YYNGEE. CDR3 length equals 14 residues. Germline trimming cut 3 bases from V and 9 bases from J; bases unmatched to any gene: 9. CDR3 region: CASSATSGIGEQFF. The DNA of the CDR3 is TGTGCCAGCAGCGCAACAAGCGGGATCGGTGAGCAGTTCTTC.

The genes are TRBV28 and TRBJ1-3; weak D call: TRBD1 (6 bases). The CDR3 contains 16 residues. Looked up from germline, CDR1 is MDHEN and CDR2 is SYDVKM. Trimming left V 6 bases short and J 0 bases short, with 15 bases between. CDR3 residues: CASSLGQHLSGNTIYF. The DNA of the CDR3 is TGTGCCAGCAGCCTAGGACAGCATCTCTCTGGAAACACCATATATTTT.

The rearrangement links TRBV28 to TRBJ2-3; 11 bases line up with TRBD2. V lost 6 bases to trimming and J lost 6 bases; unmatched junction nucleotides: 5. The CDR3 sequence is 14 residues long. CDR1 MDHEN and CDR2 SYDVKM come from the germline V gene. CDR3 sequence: CASRLAGAFDTQYF. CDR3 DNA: TGTGCCAGCAGACTAGCGGGAGCATTCGATACGCAGTATTTT. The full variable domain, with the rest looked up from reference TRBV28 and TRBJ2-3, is DVKVTQSSRYLVKRTGEKVFLECVQDMDHENMFWYRQDPGLGLRLIYFSYDVKMKEKGDIPEGYSVSREKKERFSLILESASTNQTSMYLCASRLAGAFDTQYFGPGTRLTVL.

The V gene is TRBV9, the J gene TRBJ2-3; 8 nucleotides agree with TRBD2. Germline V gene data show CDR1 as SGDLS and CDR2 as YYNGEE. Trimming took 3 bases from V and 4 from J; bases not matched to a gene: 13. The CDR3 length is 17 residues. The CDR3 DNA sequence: TGTGCCAGCAGCGCGCGGGGATCTGCGGGAGGCTCAGATACGCAGTATTTT. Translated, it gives CASSARGSAGGSDTQYF. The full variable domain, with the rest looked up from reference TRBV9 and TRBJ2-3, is DSGVTQTPKHLITATGQRVTLRCSPRSGDLSVYWYQQSLDQGLQFLIQYYNGEERAKGNILERFSAQQFPDLHSELNLSSLELGDSALYFCASSARGSAGGSDTQYFGPGTRLTVL.

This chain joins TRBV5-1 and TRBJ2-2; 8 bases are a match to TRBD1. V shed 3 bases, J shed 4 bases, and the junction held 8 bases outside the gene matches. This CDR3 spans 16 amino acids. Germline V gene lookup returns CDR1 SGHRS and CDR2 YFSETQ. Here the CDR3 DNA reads TGCGCCAGCAGCTCAAACCCGGACAGGGTCACCGGGGAGCTGTTTTTT. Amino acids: CASSSNPDRVTGELFF.

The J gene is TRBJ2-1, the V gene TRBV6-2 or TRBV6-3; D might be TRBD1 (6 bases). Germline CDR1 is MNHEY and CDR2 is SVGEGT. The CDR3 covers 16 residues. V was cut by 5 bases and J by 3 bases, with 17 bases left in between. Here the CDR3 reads CASSLRDKSFYNEQFF. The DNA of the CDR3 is TGTGCCAGCAGTCTCCGGGACAAGTCATTCTACAATGAGCAGTTCTTC.

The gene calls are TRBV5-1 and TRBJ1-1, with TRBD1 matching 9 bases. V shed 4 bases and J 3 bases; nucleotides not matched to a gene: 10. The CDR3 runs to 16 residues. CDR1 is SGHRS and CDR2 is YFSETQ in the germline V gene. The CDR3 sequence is CASSTGTGFLDTEAFF. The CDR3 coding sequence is TGCGCCAGCAGCACGGGGACAGGGTTTCTGGACACTGAAGCTTTCTTT.

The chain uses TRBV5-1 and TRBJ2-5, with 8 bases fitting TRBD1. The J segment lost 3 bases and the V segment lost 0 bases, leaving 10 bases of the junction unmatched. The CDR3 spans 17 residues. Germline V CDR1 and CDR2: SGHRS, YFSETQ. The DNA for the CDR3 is TGCGCCAGCAGCTTGGGCAAAAGACAGGGGAAGAAAGAGACCCAGTACTTC. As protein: CASSLGKRQGKKETQYF. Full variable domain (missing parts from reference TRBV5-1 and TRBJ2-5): KAGVTQTPRYLIKTRGQQVTLSCSPISGHRSVSWYQQTPGQGLQFLFEYFSETQRNKGNFPGRFSGRQFSNSRSEMNVSTLELGDSALYLCASSLGKRQGKKETQYFGPGTRLLVL.